This T cell receptor beta chain came from a study of T cells in Graves' hyperthyroidism and ophthalmopathy. CDR3 length equals 14 residues. V lost 0 bases and J lost 5, with 9 bases in between. Germline CDR1 and CDR2: SGHDT and YYEEEE. What was amplified from RNA transcripts were TCR beta CDR3 regions. Primed by the HTBI set, a first-round RT-PCR was run on the TCR CDR3. MiXCR, applied by TCRdb to the multiplex PCR reads, yields one record per CDR3 protein. The data show approximately 400,000 distinct CDR3 sequences, around 16% seen once. The V and J genes are TRBV5-6 and TRBJ1-5; D is ambiguous. What was sequenced was blood. The receptor was isolated from a woman aged 18-30 years with Graves' hyperthyroidism that later progressed to Graves' ophthalmopathy. The CDR3 here is CASSLAGADQPQHF. CDR3 sequence (DNA): TGTGCCAGCAGCTTGGCCGGCGCGGATCAGCCCCAGCATTTT.